This TCR beta chain derives from a study of response to subunit inactivated influenza vaccine. TCRdb ran MiXCR on the RT-PCR reads and lists one entry per CDR3 protein. The sample has around 180,000 distinct CDR3 sequences, about 9.3% seen once. Notes on the study in general: Few new T cells, the authors suggested, are recruited by each seasonal influenza vaccination.

On this clonotype itself: What it recognizes is unknown.

Germline CDR1 and CDR2: SEHNR and FQNEAQ (reference sequence). Between the trimmed V and J ends, which lost 0 bases and 5 bases, there was a span of 4 bases. CDR3 length equals 13 residues. The starting material was non-naive T cells sorted from PBMCs, obtained on the day of vaccination. The chain couples TRBV7-9 to TRBJ1-4; D not resolved. The clonotype comes from a man aged 50-59 years who received an inactivated influenza vaccine. CDR3 coding DNA: TGTGCCAGCAGCTTAGCAGGGAATGAAAAACTGTTTTTT. Amino acid sequence: CASSLAGNEKLFF.